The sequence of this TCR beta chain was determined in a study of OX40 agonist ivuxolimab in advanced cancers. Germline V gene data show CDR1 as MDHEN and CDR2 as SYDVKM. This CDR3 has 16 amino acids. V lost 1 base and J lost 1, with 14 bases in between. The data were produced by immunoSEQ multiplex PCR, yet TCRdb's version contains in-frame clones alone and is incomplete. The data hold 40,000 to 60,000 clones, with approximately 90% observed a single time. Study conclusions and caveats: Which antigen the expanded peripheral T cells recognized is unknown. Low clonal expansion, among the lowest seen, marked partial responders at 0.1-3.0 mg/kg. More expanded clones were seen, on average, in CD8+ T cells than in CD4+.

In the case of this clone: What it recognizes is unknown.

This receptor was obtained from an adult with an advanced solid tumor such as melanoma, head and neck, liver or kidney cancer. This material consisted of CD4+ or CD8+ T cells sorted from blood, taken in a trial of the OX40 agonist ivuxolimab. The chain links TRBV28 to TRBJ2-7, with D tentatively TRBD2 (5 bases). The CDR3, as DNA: TGTGCCAGCAGTTTATTTGGGTGGCGGGCATCCTACGAGCAGTACTTC. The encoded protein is CASSLFGWRASYEQYF.